This T cell receptor beta chain was documented in a study of blood T cell repertoires in COVID-19. The CDR3 has 12 amino acids. Germline V CDR1 and CDR2: MNHNS, SASEGT. The V and J ends lost 0 bases and 6 bases respectively, with 3 bases between them. Clones were sequenced by immunoSEQ multiplex PCR, and TCRdb holds only the in-frame ones, with some missing. The repertoire consists of roughly 130,000 clones, with 70% to 85% occurring once and the leading ten covering about 17%. The sample comprised peripheral blood. The receptor's source is a woman aged 50 to 60 with acute or convalescent COVID-19. The gene calls are TRBV6-1 and TRBJ1-5; D ambiguous. The CDR3 region has the DNA TGTGCCAGCAGTGAAGCGCGTCAGCCCCAGCATTTT. Its translation is CASSEARQPQHF.